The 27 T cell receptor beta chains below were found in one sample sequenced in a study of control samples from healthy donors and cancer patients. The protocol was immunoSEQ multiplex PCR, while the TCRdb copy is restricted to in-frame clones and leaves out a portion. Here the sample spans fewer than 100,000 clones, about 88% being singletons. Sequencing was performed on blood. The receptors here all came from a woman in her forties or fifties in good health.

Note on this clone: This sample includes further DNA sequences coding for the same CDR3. The CDR3 region has the DNA TGCGCCAGCAGCTTGGAAACAGATACGCAGTATTTT. As protein: CASSLETDTQYF. The chain is built from TRBV5-1 and TRBJ2-3; D gene unclear. This CDR3 is 12 amino acids long. Between the trimmed V and J ends, which lost 0 bases and 3 bases, there was a span of 2 bases. Germline CDR1 SGHRS, CDR2 YFSETQ. Complete variable domain (other parts from reference TRBV5-1 and TRBJ2-3): KAGVTQTPRYLIKTRGQQVTLSCSPISGHRSVSWYQQTPGQGLQFLFEYFSETQRNKGNFPGRFSGRQFSNSRSEMNVSTLELGDSALYLCASSLETDTQYFGPGTRLTVL.

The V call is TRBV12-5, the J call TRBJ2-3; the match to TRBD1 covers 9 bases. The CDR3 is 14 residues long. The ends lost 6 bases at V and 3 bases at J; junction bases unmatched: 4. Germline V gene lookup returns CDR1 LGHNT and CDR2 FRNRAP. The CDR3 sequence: CASGGQGGTDTQYF. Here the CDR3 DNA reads TGTGCTAGTGGGGGACAGGGCGGGACAGATACGCAGTATTTT.

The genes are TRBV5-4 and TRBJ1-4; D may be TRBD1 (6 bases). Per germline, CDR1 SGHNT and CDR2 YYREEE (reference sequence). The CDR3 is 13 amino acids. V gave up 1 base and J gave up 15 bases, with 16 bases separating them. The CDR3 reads CASSLRGSGYLFF. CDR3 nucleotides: TGTGCCAGCAGCTTGAGGGGGAGTGGGTATTTGTTTTTT.

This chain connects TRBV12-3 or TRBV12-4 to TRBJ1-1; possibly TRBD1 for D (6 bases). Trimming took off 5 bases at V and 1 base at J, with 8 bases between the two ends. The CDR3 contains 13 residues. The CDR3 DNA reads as TGTGCCAGCAGTCTCAGGGGGAACACTGAAGCTTTCTTT. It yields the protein CASSLRGNTEAFF.

The CDR3 here is CASSLDFDSANTEAFF. The DNA for the CDR3 is TGTGCCAGCAGCTTAGATTTCGACAGCGCGAACACTGAAGCTTTCTTT. This chain links TRBV7-2 with TRBJ1-1; D possibly corresponds to TRBD1 (5 bases). V dropped 1 base and J dropped 1 base, with 13 bases sitting between them. This CDR3 is 16 amino acids long. Per germline, CDR1 SGHTA and CDR2 FQGNSA.

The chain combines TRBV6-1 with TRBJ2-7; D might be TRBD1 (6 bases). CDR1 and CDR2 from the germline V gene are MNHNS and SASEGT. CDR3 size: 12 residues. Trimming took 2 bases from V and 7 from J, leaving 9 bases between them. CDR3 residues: CASSERGGEQYF. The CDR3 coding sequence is TGTGCCAGCAGTGAAAGAGGGGGAGAGCAGTACTTC.

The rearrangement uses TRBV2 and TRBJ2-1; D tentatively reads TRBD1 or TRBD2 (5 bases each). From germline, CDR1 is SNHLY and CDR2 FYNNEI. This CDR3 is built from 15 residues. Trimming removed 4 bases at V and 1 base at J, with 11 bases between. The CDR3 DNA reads TGTGCCAGCAGTGGAAGAGGGGATTCCTACAATGAGCAGTTCTTC. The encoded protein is CASSGRGDSYNEQFF. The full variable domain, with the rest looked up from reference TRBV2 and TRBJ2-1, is EPEVTQTPSHQVTQMGQEVILRCVPISNHLYFYWYRQILGQKVEFLVSFYNNEISEKSEIFDDQFSVERPDGSNFTLKIRSTKLEDSAMYFCASSGRGDSYNEQFFGPGTRLTVL.

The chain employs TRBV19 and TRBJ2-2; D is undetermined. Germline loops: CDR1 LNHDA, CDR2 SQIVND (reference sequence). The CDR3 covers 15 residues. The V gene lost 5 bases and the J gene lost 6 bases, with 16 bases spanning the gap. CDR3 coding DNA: TGTGCCAGTAGTGTCCGGGTCCCCTGGGCCGGGGAGCTGTTTTTT. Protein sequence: CASSVRVPWAGELFF.

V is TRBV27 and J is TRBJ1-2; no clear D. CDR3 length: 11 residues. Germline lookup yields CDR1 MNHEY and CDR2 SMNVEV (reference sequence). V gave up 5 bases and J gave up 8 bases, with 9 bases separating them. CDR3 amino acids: CASSPAEGYTF. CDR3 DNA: TGTGCCAGCAGTCCAGCGGAAGGCTACACCTTC.

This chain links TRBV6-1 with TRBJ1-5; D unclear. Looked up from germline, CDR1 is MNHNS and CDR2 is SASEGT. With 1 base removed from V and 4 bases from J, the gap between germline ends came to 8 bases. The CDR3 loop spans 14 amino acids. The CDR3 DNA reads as TGTGCCAGCAGTGAAGGACATGTAAATCAGCCCCAGCATTTT. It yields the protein CASSEGHVNQPQHF.

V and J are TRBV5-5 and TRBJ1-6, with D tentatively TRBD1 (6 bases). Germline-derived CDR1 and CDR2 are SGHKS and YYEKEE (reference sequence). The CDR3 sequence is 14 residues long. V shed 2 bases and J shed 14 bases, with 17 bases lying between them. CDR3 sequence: CASSLAGTPGALHF. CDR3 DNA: TGTGCCAGCAGCTTAGCCGGGACACCTGGGGCCCTCCACTTT.

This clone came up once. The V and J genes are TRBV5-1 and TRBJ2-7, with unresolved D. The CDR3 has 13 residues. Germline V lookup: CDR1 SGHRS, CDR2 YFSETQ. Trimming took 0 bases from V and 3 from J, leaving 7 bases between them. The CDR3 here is CASSLGRNYEQYF. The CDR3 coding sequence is TGCGCCAGCAGCTTGGGACGGAACTACGAGCAGTACTTC. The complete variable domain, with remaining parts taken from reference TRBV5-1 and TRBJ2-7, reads KAGVTQTPRYLIKTRGQQVTLSCSPISGHRSVSWYQQTPGQGLQFLFEYFSETQRNKGNFPGRFSGRQFSNSRSEMNVSTLELGDSALYLCASSLGRNYEQYFGPGTRLTVT.

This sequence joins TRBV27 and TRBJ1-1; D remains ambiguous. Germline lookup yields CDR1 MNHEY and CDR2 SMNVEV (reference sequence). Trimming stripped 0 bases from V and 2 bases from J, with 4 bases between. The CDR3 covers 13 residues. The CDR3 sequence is CASSLSRNTEAFF. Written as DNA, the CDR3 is TGTGCCAGCAGTTTATCTCGAAACACTGAAGCTTTCTTT.

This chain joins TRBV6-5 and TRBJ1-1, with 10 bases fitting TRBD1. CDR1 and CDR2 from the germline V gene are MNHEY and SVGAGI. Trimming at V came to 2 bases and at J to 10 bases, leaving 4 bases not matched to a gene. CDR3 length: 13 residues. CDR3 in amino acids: CASSYPGQGGAFF. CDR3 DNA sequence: TGTGCCAGCAGTTACCCTGGACAGGGGGGAGCTTTCTTT.

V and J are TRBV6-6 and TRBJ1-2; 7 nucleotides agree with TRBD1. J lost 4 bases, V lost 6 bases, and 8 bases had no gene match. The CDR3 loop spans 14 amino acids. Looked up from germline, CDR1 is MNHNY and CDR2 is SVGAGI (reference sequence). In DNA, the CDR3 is TGTGCCAGCAGAGGGGGGACAGTTACCTATGGCTACACCTTC. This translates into CASRGGTVTYGYTF.

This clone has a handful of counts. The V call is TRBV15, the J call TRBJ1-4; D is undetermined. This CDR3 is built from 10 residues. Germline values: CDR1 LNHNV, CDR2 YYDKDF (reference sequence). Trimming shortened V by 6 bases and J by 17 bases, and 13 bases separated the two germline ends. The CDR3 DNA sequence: TGTGCCACCAGGCGACAAATGAGTTTTTTT. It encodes CATRRQMSFF.

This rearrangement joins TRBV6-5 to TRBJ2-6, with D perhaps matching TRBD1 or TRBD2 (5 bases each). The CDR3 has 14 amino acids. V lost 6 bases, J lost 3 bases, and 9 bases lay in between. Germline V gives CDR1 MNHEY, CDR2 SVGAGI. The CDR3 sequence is CASRGDGGANVLTF. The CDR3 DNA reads TGTGCCAGCAGGGGGGATGGTGGGGCCAACGTCCTGACTTTC.

The CDR3 reads CASSKGTDNQPQHF. CDR3 DNA sequence: TGTGCCAGCAGCAAAGGGACAGACAATCAGCCCCAGCATTTT. The rearrangement joins TRBV9 to TRBJ1-5; 7 nucleotides line up with TRBD1. CDR1 is SGDLS and CDR2 is YYNGEE in the germline V gene. Trimming cost V 4 bases and J 3 bases; bases outside gene matches: 4. The CDR3 covers 14 residues.

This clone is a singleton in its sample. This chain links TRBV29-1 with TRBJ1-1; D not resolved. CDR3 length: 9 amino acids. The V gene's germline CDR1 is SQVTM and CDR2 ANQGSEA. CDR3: CSDGTEAFF. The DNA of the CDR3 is TGCAGTGACGGGACTGAAGCTTTCTTT.

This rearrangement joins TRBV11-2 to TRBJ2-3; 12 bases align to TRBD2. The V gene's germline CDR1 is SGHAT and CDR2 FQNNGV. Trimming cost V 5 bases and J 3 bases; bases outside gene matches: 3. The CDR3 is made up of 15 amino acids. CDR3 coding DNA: TGTGCCAGCAGCCCTAGCGGGGGGGCAACAGATACGCAGTATTTT. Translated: CASSPSGGATDTQYF.

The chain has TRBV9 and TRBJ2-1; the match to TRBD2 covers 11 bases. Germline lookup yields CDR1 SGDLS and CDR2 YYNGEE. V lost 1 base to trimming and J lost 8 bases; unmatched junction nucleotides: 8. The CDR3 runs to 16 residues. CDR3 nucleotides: TGTGCCAGCAGCGTATCGTTAGCGGGAGGGGAGTATGAGCAGTTCTTC. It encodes CASSVSLAGGEYEQFF.

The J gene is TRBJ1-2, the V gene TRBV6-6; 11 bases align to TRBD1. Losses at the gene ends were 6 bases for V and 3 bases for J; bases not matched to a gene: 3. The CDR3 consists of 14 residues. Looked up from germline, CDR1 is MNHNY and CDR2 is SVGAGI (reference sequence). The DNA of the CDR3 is TGTGCCAGCAGGGAGGGACAGGGGGACTATGGCTACACCTTC. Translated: CASREGQGDYGYTF.

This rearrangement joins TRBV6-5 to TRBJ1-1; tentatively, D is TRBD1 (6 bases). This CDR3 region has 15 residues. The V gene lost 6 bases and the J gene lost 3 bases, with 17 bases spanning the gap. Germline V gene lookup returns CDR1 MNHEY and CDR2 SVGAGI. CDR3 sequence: CASSRLAAGDTEAFF. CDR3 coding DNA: TGTGCCAGCAGCCGTCTAGCCGCAGGGGACACTGAAGCTTTCTTT.

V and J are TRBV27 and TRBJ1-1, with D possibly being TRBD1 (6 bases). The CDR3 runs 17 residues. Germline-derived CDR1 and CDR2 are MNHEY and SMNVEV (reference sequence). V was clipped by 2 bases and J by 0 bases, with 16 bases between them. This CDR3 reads CASSLLGGPIMNTEAFF. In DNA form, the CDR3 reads TGTGCCAGCAGTTTACTGGGGGGGCCCATCATGAACACTGAAGCTTTCTTT.

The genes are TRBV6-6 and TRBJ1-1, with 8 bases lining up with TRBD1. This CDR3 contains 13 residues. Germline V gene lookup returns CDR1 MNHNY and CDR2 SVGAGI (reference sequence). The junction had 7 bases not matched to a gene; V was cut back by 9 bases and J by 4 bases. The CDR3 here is CASGQGMGTEAFF. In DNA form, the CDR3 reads TGTGCCAGTGGACAGGGCATGGGCACTGAAGCTTTCTTT.

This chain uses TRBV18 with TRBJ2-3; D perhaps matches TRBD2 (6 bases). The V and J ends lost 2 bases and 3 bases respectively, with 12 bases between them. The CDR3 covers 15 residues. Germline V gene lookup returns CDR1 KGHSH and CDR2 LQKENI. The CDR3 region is CASSPAPGGTDTQYF. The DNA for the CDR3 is TGTGCCAGCTCACCAGCCCCTGGGGGGACAGATACGCAGTATTTT.

CDR3: CASSLVPLRLAGDEQYF. Written as DNA, the CDR3 is TGTGCCAGCAGCTTAGTGCCCCTTCGACTAGCGGGGGATGAGCAGTACTTC. The chain couples TRBV5-5 to TRBJ2-7, with 12 bases matching TRBD2. The CDR3 is made up of 17 amino acids. In germline, CDR1 is SGHKS, CDR2 YYEKEE (reference sequence). With 2 bases clipped from V and 7 bases from J, the junction kept 13 bases outside the gene matches.